These T cell receptor beta chains were read from a single sample in a study of blood T cell repertoires in COVID-19. The data were produced by immunoSEQ multiplex PCR, yet TCRdb's version contains in-frame clones alone and is incomplete. This sample has roughly 100,000 clones, with 70% to 90% found just once. The sample comprised peripheral blood. These receptors were obtained from a man aged 45-65 years with active COVID-19. The CDR3 runs from the conserved cysteine through the conserved F or W.

TRBJ1-3 | TRBV6-5 | CASSQGNTIYF
TRBJ2-1 | TRBV5-6 | CASNSAGGPYNEQFF
TRBJ1-1 | TRBV7-9 | CASSGGRKAFF
TRBJ2-5 | TRBV9 | CASSSERGGYETQYF
TRBJ1-2 | TRBV7-2 | CASSLDYRGYYGYTF
TRBJ1-6 | TRBV30 | CAWIPGQGPSPLHF
TRBJ1-1 | TRBV27 | CASSARPGDTEAFF
TRBJ1-2 | TRBV5-1 | CASSMGRNYGYTF
TRBJ1-1 | TRBV5-6 | CASSFFLNTEAFF
TRBJ1-6 | TRBV7-3 | CASSFQGQNSPLHF
TRBJ2-2 | TRBV6-5 | CASTRQGAGTGELFF
TRBJ1-5 | TRBV4-2 | CASSRGNQPQHF
TRBJ2-3 | TRBV5-1 | CASSLPRGLAITTDTQYF
TRBJ2-1 | TRBV7-9 | CASSLLGDYNEQFF
TRBJ2-2 | TRBV10-3 | CAISEGATGELFF
TRBJ2-5 | TRBV21-1 | CARGEYQETQYF
TRBJ2-7 | TRBV6-2/TRBV6-3 | CASSPQGHGEQYF
TRBJ2-3 | TRBV29-1 | CSVNWGGHTDTQYF
TRBJ2-2 | TRBV30 | CAWSFLDRGAGELFF
TRBJ1-3 | TRBV4-2 | CASSQVGAGNTIYF
TRBJ1-1 | TRBV5-1 | CASSFRTGLSDAEAFF
TRBJ1-1 | TRBV6-4 | CASSYSGEGTEAFF
TRBJ2-5 | TRBV4-1 | CASSPPGSGWETQYF
TRBJ1-1 | TRBV18 | CASSPGQGNTEAFF
TRBJ2-2 | TRBV4-3 | CASSQDRGVSGELFF
TRBJ2-3 | TRBV5-8 | CASSLAPPGGNTQYF
TRBJ2-7 | TRBV13 | CASRPGQGNYEQYF
TRBJ2-7 | TRBV6-5 | CASSQGLRENYEQYF
TRBJ2-5 | TRBV15 | CATSTPGAEETQYF
TRBJ1-2 | TRBV19 | CASSRQPPNYGYTF
TRBJ2-2 | TRBV3-1/TRBV3-2 | CASTRTAKTGELFF
TRBJ2-3 | TRBV12-5 | CASATGKSSRADTQYF
TRBJ2-2 | TRBV5-4 | CASSRQNTGELFF
TRBJ2-7 | TRBV7-2 | CASSSLGLAGGGGEQYF
TRBJ1-6 | TRBV19 | CASSDSGRGNSPLHF
TRBJ2-5 | TRBV3-1/TRBV3-2 | CASSQFGPTSGVGAQYF
TRBJ1-2 | TRBV10-3 | CAIRETSGRANYGYTF
TRBJ2-3 | TRBV12-3/TRBV12-4 | CASSPLGPDTQYF
TRBJ2-3 | TRBV5-1 | CASTATSGYTDTQYF
TRBJ2-3 | TRBV6-1 | CASSDGKADTQYF
TRBJ2-7 | TRBV4-1 | CASSQETAETYEQYF
TRBJ1-5 | TRBV2 | CASSRRGQGGQPQHF
TRBJ2-2 | TRBV19 | CASSTDITGELFF
TRBJ1-2 | TRBV10-3 | CAISLQGAISGYTF
TRBJ1-6 | TRBV6-5 | CASSYGGTYNSPLHF
TRBJ2-1 | TRBV7-9 | CASIPGGRYNEQFF
TRBJ2-5 | TRBV27 | CASSIAGGNQETQYF
TRBJ2-1 | TRBV6-2/TRBV6-3 | CASRYAGTSGGASNEQFF
TRBJ1-5 | TRBV23-1 | CASSLRTGGYCNQPQHF
TRBJ2-1 | TRBV6-5 | CASSYSEANEQFF
TRBJ2-1 | TRBV5-8 | CATHGGADLDEQFF
TRBJ1-1 | TRBV7-9 | CASSRGRVPTGDTEAFF
TRBJ1-6 | TRBV6-5 | CASTPGSPRHSPLHF
TRBJ2-3 | TRBV11-2 | CASSSVSGGAADTQYF
TRBJ1-5 | TRBV6-1 | CASSPQGTQGPQHF
TRBJ2-7 | TRBV7-2 | CASSFRGREQYF
TRBJ2-1 | TRBV10-3 | CAVSTGSSSSYNEQFF
TRBJ2-7 | TRBV7-2 | CASTGGSYYEQYF
TRBJ1-3 | TRBV5-1 | CASRATGTTGNTIYF